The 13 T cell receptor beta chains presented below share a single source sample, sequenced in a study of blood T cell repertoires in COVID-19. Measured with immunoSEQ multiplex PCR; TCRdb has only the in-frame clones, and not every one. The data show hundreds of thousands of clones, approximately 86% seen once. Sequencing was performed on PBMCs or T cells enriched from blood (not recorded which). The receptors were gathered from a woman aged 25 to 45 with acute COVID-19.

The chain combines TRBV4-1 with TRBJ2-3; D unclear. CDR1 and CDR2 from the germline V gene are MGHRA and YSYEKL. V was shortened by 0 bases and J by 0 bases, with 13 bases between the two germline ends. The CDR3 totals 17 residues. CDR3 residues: CASSQDGTAHSTDTQYF. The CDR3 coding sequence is TGCGCCAGCAGCCAAGATGGAACAGCTCATAGCACAGATACGCAGTATTTT.

CDR3 loop: CASSFSTGELFF. CDR3 DNA: TGTGCCAGCAGTTTCAGCACCGGGGAGCTGTTTTTT. This chain uses TRBV28 with TRBJ2-2; D gene uncertain. The length of the CDR3 is 12 residues. Trimming cost V 3 bases and J 4 bases, with 3 bases left between them. Germline values: CDR1 MDHEN, CDR2 SYDVKM.

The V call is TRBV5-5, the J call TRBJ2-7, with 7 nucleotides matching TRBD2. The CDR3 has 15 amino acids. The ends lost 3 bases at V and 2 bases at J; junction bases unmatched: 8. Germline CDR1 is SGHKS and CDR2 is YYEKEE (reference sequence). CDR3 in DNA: TGTGCCAGCAGCTCGATCAGCGGGATCCCCTACGAGCAGTACTTC. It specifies CASSSISGIPYEQYF.

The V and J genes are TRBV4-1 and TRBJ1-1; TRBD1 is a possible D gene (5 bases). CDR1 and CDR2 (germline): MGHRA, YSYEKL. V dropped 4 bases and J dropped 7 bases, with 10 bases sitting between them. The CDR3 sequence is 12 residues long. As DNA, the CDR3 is TGCGCCAGCAGCCCTGGAGGGGATGAAGCTTTCTTT. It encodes CASSPGGDEAFF.

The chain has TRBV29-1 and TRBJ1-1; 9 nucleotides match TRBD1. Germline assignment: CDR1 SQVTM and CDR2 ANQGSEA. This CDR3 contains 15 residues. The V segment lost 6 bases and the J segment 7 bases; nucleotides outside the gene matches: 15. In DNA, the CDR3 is TGCAGCGTCGTTAGGTCGGACAGGGGCTTGGGTGAAGCTTTCTTT. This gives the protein CSVVRSDRGLGEAFF.

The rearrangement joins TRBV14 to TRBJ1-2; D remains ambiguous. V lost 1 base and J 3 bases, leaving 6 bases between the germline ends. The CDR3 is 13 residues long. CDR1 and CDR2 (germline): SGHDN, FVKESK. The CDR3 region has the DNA TGTGCCAGCAGCCAAGCGAGAGACTATGGCTACACCTTC. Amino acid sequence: CASSQARDYGYTF.

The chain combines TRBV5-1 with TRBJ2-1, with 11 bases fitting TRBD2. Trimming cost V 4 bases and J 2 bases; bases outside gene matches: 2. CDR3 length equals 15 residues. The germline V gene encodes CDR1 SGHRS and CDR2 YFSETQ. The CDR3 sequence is CASSPGLAAYNEQFF. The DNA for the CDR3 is TGCGCCAGCAGCCCGGGACTAGCGGCCTACAATGAGCAGTTCTTC.

This chain's CDR3 is CASRAPRSSPLHF. CDR3 bases: TGTGCCAGCAGGGCCCCCAGGTCTTCACCCCTCCACTTT. The chain uses TRBV28 and TRBJ1-6; D gene uncertain. Germline V CDR1 and CDR2: MDHEN, SYDVKM. CDR3 length equals 13 residues. Trimming cost V 6 bases and J 9 bases, with 12 bases left between them.

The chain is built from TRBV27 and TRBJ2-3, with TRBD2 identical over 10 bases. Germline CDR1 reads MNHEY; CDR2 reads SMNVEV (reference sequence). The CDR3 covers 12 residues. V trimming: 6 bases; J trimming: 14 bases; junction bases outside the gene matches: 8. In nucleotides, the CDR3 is TGTGCCAGCAGGCCAACTAGCGGGAATTGGTATTTT. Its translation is CASRPTSGNWYF.

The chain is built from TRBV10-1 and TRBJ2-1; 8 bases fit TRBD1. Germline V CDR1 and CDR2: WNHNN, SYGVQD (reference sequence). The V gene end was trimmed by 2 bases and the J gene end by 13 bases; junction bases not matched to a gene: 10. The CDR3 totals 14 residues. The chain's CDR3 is CASSEGLTGQGQFF. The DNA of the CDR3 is TGCGCCAGCAGTGAGGGCCTAACAGGACAGGGCCAGTTCTTC.

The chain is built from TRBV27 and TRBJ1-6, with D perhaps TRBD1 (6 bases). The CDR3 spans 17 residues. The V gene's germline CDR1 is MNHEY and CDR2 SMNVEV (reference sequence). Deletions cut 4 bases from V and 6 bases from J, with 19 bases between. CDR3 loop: CASSSPGEAGANSPLHF. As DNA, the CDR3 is TGTGCCAGCAGTTCCCCTGGGGAGGCGGGGGCTAATTCACCCCTCCACTTT.

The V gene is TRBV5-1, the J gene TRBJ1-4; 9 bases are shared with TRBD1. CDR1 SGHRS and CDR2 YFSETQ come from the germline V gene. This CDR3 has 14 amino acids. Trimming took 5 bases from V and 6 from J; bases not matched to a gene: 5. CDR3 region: CASRRGQGDEKLFF. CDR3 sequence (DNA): TGCGCCAGCAGACGGGGACAGGGCGATGAAAAACTGTTTTTT.

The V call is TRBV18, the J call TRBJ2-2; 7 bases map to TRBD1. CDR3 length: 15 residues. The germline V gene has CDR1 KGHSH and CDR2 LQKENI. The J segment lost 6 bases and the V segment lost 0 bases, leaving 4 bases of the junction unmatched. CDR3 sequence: CASSPPRGPAGELFF. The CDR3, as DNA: TGTGCCAGCTCACCACCAAGGGGGCCGGCCGGGGAGCTGTTTTTT.